A selection of T cell receptor beta chains follows, all from one sample in a study of blood T cell repertoires in COVID-19. Only in-frame clones appear in the TCRdb table, and some are missing; sequencing was by immunoSEQ multiplex PCR. The profile shows about 200,000 clones, approximately 80% of them singletons. The sequenced sample consisted of PBMCs or T cells enriched from blood (not recorded which). The receptors stem from a middle-aged woman with acute COVID-19. CDR3s include the opening cysteine and the closing phenylalanine or tryptophan. Fields, in order: clone size, J gene, V gene, D gene, CDR3 length, CDR3 DNA, CDR3 protein. A D gene is named only where the DNA matches it firmly. Size values are once, few and many counts, or a class for expanded clones, and some rows have none.

>NA|TRBJ1-2|TRBV12-3/TRBV12-4|NA|13
TGTGCCAGCAGCCCCACAGGGAACCATGGCTACACCTTC
CASSPTGNHGYTF
>NA|TRBJ1-6|TRBV7-8|NA|15
TGTGCCAGCAGCTCTTCCAACAGGGATAATTCACCCCTCCACTTT
CASSSSNRDNSPLHF
>NA|TRBJ2-5|TRBV28|TRBD2|19
TGTGCCAGCAGTTTATTACTTATTGGACTAGCGGGGTTTCAAGAGACCCAGTACTTC
CASSLLLIGLAGFQETQYF
>NA|TRBJ1-5|TRBV5-5|NA|16
TGTGCCAGCAGCTTACGGGGGAACATTGGCAATCAGCCCCAGCATTTT
CASSLRGNIGNQPQHF
>NA|TRBJ2-1|TRBV5-8|TRBD2|18
TGTGCCAGCAGCTTGGTGATTAGCGGGAGGGCCGCCCTCAATGAGCAGTTCTTC
CASSLVISGRAALNEQFF
>once|TRBJ1-1|TRBV5-1|NA|13
TGCGCCAGCAGAGGAGGGCCGAACACTGAAGCTTTCTTT
CASRGGPNTEAFF
>NA|TRBJ2-5|TRBV14|NA|13
TGTGCCAGCAGCCACAGGGAAGGGGAGACCCAGTACTTC
CASSHREGETQYF
>NA|TRBJ1-3|TRBV9|NA|16
TGTGCCAGCAGCGTAACCACAGGGTCCTCTGGAAACACCATATATTTT
CASSVTTGSSGNTIYF
>many|TRBJ1-1|TRBV7-2|TRBD1|15
TGTGCCAGCAGCCGGGACAGGGTATTGGGCACTGAAGCTTTCTTT
CASSRDRVLGTEAFF
>NA|TRBJ1-6|TRBV2|TRBD1|12
TGTGCCAGCAGTCCCGGGACAGGGATTCTCCACTTT
CASSPGTGILHF
>NA|TRBJ1-5|TRBV28|NA|12
TGTGCCAGCAGTTTAGTACTTCAGCCCCAGCATTTT
CASSLVLQPQHF
>few|TRBJ1-2|TRBV28|NA|13
TGTGCCAGCAGGCCGACAGGTGGATATGGCTACACCTTC
CASRPTGGYGYTF
>NA|TRBJ2-7|TRBV4-1|TRBD1|15
TGCGCCAGCAGCGACCCGGGACAGGGGGCCGACGAGCAGTACTTC
CASSDPGQGADEQYF
>NA|TRBJ2-7|TRBV13|TRBD1|14
TGTGCCAGCAGCTCCGGGACAGGGGCCTACGAGCAGTACTTC
CASSSGTGAYEQYF
>NA|TRBJ2-1|TRBV25-1|TRBD2|15
TGTGCCAGCAGTGAAATAACTGGACTAGCCAATGAGCAGTTCTTC
CASSEITGLANEQFF
>NA|TRBJ1-1|TRBV3-1/TRBV3-2|NA|14
TGTGCCAGCAGCCAAGCCAGGGGAGACACTGAAGCTTTCTTT
CASSQARGDTEAFF
>NA|TRBJ2-1|TRBV9|TRBD2|16
TGTGCCAGCAGCTTGGCCTGGGGGGGGAAAAACAATGAGCAGTTCTTC
CASSLAWGGKNNEQFF
>NA|TRBJ1-1|TRBV9|NA|14
TGTGCCAGCAGCGTAGACCTGCGGGACACTGAAGCTTTCTTT
CASSVDLRDTEAFF
>NA|TRBJ1-2|TRBV5-4|TRBD1|13
TGTGCCAGCAGCTTACAGGGGAGTTATGGCTACACCTTC
CASSLQGSYGYTF
>NA|TRBJ2-3|TRBV29-1|TRBD1|13
TGCAGCGCGACAGGGGGAGGGACAGATACGCAGTATTTT
CSATGGGTDTQYF